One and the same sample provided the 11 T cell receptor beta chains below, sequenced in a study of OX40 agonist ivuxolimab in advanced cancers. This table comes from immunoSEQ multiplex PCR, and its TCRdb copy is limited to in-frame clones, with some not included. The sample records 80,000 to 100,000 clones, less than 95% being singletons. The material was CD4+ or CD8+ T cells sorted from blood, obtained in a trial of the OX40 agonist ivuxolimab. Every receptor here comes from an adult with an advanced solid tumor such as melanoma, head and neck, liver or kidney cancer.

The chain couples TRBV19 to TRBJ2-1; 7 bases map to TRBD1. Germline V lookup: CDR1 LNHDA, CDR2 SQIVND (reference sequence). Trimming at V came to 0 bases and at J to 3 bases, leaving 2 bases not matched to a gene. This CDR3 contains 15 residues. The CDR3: CASSIEGGYYNEQFF. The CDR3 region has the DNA TGTGCCAGTAGTATAGAAGGGGGCTACTACAATGAGCAGTTCTTC.

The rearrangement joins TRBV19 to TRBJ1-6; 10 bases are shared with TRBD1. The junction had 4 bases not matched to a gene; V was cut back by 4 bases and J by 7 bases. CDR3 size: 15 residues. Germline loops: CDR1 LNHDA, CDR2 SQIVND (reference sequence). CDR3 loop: CASSTRTGGNSPLHF. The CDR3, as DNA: TGTGCCAGTAGTACCCGGACAGGGGGGAATTCACCCCTCCACTTT.

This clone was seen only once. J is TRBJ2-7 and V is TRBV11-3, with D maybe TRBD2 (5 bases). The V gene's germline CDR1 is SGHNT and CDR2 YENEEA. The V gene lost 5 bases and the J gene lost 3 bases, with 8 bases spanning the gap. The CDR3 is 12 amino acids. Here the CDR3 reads CASSPRVYEQYF. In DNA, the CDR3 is TGTGCCAGCAGCCCGAGGGTCTACGAGCAGTACTTC.

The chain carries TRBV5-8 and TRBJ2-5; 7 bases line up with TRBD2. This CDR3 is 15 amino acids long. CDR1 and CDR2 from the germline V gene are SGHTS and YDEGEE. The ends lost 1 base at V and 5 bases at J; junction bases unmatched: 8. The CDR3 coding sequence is TGTGCCAGCAGCTTGTTGCTAGCGGAGGATGAGACCCAGTACTTC. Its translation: CASSLLLAEDETQYF. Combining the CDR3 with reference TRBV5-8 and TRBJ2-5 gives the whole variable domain EAGVTQSPTHLIKTRGQQATLRCSPISGHTSVYWYQQALGLGLQFLLWYDEGEERNRGNFPPRFSGRQFPNYSSELNVNALELEDSALYLCASSLLLAEDETQYFGPGTRLLVL.

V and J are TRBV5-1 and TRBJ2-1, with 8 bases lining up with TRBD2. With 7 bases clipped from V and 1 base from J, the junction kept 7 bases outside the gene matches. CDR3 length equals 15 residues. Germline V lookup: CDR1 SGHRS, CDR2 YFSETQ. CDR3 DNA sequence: TGCGCCAGCTCCGTTACTAGCGGATCCTACAATGAGCAGTTCTTC. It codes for CASSVTSGSYNEQFF.

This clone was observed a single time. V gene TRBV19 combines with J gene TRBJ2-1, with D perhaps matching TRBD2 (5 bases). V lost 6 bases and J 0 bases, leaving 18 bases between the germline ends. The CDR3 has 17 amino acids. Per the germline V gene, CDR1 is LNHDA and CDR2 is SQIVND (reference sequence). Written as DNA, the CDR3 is TGTGCCAGTAGCTTAAAACTAGTTACTGGCTCCTACAATGAGCAGTTCTTC. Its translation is CASSLKLVTGSYNEQFF.

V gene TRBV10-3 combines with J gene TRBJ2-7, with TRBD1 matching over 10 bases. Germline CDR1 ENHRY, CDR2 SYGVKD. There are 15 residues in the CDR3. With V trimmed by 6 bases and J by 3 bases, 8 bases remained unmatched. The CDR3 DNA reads TGTGCCATCAGACCCCGGGACAGGGGTTTCTACGAGCAGTACTTC. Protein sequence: CAIRPRDRGFYEQYF.

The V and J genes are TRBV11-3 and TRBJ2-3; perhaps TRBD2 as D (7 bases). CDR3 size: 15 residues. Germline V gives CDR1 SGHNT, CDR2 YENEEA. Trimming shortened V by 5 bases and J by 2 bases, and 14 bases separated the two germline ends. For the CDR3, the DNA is TGTGCCAGCAGCACGGGGGGCCTTATCACAGATACGCAGTATTTT. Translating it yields CASSTGGLITDTQYF.

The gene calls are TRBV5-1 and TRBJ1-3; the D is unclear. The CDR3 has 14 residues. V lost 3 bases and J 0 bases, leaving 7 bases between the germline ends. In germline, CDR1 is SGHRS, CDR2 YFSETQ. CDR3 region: CASSSGPSGNTIYF. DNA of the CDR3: TGCGCCAGCAGCTCAGGCCCCTCTGGAAACACCATATATTTT.

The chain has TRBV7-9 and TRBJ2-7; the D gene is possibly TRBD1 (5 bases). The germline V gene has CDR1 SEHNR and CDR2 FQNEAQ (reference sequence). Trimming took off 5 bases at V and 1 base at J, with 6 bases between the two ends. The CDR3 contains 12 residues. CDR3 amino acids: CASSRQSYEQYF. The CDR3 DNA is TGTGCCAGCAGCAGACAGTCCTACGAGCAGTACTTC.

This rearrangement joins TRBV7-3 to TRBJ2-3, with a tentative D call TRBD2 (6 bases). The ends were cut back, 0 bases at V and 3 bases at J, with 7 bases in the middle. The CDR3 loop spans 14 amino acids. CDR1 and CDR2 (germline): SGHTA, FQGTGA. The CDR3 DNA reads TGTGCCAGCAGCTTAACGGCGGGAACAGATACGCAGTATTTT. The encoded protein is CASSLTAGTDTQYF. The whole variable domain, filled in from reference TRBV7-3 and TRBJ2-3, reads GAGVSQTPSNKVTEKGKYVELRCDPISGHTALYWYRQSLGQGPEFLIYFQGTGAADDSGLPNDRFFAVRPEGSVSTLKIQRTERGDSAVYLCASSLTAGTDTQYFGPGTRLTVL.